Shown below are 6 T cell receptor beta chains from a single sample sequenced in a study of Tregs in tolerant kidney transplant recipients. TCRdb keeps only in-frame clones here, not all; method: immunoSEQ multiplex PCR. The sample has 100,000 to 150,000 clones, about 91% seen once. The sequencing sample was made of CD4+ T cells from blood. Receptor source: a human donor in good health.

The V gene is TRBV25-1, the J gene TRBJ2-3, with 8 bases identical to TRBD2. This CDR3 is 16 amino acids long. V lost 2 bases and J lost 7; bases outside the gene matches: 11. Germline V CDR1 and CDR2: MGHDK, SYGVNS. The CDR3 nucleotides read TGTGCCAGCAGTGAAGGGGCGGGGGGACCCTTATATACGCAGTATTTT. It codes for CASSEGAGGPLYTQYF.

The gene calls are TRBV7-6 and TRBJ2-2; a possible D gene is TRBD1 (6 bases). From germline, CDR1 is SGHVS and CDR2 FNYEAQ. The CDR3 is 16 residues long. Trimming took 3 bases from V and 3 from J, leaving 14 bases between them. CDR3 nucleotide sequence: TGTGCCAGCAGCTTTCAGGGGATTGTAGACACCGGGGAGCTGTTTTTT. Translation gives CASSFQGIVDTGELFF.

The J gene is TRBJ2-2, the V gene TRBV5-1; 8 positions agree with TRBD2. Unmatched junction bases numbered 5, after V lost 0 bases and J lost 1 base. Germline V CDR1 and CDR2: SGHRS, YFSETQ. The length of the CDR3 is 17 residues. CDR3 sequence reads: CASSLGVTSGNTGELFF. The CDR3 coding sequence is TGCGCCAGCAGCTTGGGGGTTACTAGCGGGAACACCGGGGAGCTGTTTTTT.

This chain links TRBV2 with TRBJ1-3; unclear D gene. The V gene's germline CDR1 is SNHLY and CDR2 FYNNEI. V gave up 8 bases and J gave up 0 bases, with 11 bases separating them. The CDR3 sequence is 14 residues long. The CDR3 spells CASGYSRSGNTIYF. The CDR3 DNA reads TGTGCCAGCGGTTACTCTCGCTCTGGAAACACCATATATTTT.

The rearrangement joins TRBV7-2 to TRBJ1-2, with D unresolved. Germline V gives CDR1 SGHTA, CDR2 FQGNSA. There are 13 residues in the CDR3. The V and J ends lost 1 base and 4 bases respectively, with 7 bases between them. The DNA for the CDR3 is TGTGCCAGCAGCTTAGGGGTGCTCTATGGCTACACCTTC. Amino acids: CASSLGVLYGYTF.

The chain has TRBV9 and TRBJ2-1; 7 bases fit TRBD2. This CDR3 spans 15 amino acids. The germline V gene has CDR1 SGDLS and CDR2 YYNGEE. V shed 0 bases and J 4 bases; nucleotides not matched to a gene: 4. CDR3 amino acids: CASSVAGGGYNEQFF. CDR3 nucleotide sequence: TGTGCCAGCAGCGTAGCGGGGGGAGGGTACAATGAGCAGTTCTTC. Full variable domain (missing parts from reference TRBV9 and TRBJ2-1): DSGVTQTPKHLITATGQRVTLRCSPRSGDLSVYWYQQSLDQGLQFLIQYYNGEERAKGNILERFSAQQFPDLHSELNLSSLELGDSALYFCASSVAGGGYNEQFFGPGTRLTVL.